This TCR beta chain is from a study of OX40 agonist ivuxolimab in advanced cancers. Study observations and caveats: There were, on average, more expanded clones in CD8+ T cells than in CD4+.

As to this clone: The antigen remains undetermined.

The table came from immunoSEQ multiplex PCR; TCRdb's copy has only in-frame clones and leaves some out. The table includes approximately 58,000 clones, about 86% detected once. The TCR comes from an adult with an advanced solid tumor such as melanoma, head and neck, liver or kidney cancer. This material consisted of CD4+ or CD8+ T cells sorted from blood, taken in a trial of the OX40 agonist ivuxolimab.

As DNA, the CDR3 is TGTGCCAGCAGCTTTGCCCAGAACACTGAAGCTTTCTTT. Protein: CASSFAQNTEAFF. V is TRBV7-9 and J is TRBJ1-1; D is undetermined. CDR1 and CDR2 from the germline V gene are SEHNR and FQNEAQ (reference sequence). The CDR3 is made up of 13 amino acids. The germline V and J ends were trimmed by 3 bases and 1 base, with 6 bases remaining between them.